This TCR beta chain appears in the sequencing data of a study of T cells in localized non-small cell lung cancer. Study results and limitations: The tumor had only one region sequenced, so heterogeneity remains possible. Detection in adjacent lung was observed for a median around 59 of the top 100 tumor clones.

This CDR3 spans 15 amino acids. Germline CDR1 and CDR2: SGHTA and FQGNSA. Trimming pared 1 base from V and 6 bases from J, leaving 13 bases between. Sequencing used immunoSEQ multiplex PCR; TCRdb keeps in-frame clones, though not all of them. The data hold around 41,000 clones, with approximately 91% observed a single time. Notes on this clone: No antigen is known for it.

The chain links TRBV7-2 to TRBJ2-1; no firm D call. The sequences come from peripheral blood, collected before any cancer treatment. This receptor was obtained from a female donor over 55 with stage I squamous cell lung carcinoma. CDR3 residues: CASSLVRLESNEQFF. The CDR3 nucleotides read TGTGCCAGCAGCTTAGTACGGCTGGAGAGCAATGAGCAGTTCTTC.